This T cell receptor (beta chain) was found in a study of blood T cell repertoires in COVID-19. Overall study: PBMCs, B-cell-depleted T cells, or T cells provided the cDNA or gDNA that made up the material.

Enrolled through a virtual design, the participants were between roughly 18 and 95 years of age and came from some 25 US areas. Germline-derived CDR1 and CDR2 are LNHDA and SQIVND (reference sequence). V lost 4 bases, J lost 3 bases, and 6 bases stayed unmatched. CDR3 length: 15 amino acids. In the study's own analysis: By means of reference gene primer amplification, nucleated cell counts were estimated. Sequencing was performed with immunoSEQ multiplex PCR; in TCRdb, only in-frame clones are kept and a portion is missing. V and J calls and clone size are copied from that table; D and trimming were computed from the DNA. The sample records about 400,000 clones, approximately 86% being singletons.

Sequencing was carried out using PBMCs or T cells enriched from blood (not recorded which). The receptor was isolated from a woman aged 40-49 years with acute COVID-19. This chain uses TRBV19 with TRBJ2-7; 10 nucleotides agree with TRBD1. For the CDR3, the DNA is TGTGCCAGTAGTACCAGGACAGGGGGGAGCTACGAGCAGTACTTC. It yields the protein CASSTRTGGSYEQYF. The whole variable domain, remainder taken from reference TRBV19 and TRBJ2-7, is DGGITQSPKYLFRKEGQNVTLSCEQNLNHDAMYWYRQDPGQGLRLIYYSQIVNDFQKGDIAEGYSVSREKKESFPLTVTSAQKNPTAFYLCASSTRTGGSYEQYFGPGTRLTVT.